The 17 T cell receptor beta chains below were found in one sample sequenced in a study of T cell responses to AZD1222 COVID-19 vaccine. The protocol was immunoSEQ multiplex PCR, while the TCRdb copy is restricted to in-frame clones and leaves out a portion. This sample has about 180,000 clones, with less than 90% found just once. The material was peripheral blood, obtained on day 0 of AZD1222 vaccination. The receptor source for this set is an adult in good health.

The chain carries TRBV7-3 and TRBJ1-6; no definite D call. Germline CDR1 SGHTA, CDR2 FQGTGA. Trimming removed 2 bases from V and 7 bases from J, with 9 bases in between. CDR3 length equals 14 residues. CDR3 in DNA: TGTGCCAGCAGCTTAGACTTAAGGAATTCACCCCTCCACTTT. This encodes CASSLDLRNSPLHF.

CDR3 bases: TGTGCCAGCAGCTTGGACACGAACTCCTACGAGCAGTACTTC. The encoded protein is CASSLDTNSYEQYF. The chain recombines TRBV5-5 with TRBJ2-7; D ambiguous. Per germline, CDR1 SGHKS and CDR2 YYEKEE (reference sequence). V was clipped by 0 bases and J by 0 bases, with 7 bases between them. The CDR3 length is 14 residues.

The chain links TRBV18 to TRBJ2-1; 13 positions agree with TRBD2. The CDR3 is made up of 16 amino acids. V shed 4 bases, J shed 7 bases, and the junction held 7 bases outside the gene matches. CDR1 and CDR2 (germline): KGHSH, LQKENI. The chain's CDR3 is CASSLRTSGRGNEQFF. The CDR3, as DNA: TGTGCCAGCTCACTTCGGACTAGCGGGAGAGGGAATGAGCAGTTCTTC.

The chain couples TRBV6-5 to TRBJ2-5; 7 bases map to TRBD1. CDR1 MNHEY and CDR2 SVGAGI come from the germline V gene. This CDR3 is built from 15 residues. V lost 4 bases to trimming and J lost 5 bases; unmatched junction nucleotides: 10. The CDR3 nucleotides read TGTGCCAGCAGTTCTCCGGGACAGCCGGAGGAGACCCAGTACTTC. Its translation: CASSSPGQPEETQYF.

J is TRBJ1-6 and V is TRBV10-1; TRBD1 might be the D (5 bases). The CDR3 totals 12 residues. The V end was cut by 6 bases, the J end by 6 bases, with 6 bases between. CDR1 is WNHNN, CDR2 SYGVQD, per germline (reference sequence). CDR3 DNA sequence: TGCGCCAGCAGCCAGGGTAATTCACCCCTCCACTTT. It encodes CASSQGNSPLHF.

The chain links TRBV9 to TRBJ2-1; TRBD2 matches 11 bases. CDR3 length: 15 residues. Per the germline V gene, CDR1 is SGDLS and CDR2 is YYNGEE. V shed 4 bases, J shed 10 bases, and the junction held 10 bases outside the gene matches. The CDR3 region has the DNA TGTGCCAGCAGCCCCCGGGTAGCGGGAGGGGAAGAGCAGTTCTTC. Encoded protein: CASSPRVAGGEEQFF.

The gene calls are TRBV5-1 and TRBJ2-3, with D unresolved. The germline V and J ends were trimmed by 5 bases and 0 bases, with 4 bases remaining between them. Germline lookup yields CDR1 SGHRS and CDR2 YFSETQ. The CDR3 runs 12 residues. The CDR3 reads CASSGSTDTQYF. CDR3 bases: TGCGCCAGCAGTGGAAGCACAGATACGCAGTATTTT.

The chain combines TRBV7-9 with TRBJ1-4; D perhaps matches TRBD1 (5 bases). This CDR3 spans 15 amino acids. CDR1 is SEHNR and CDR2 is FQNEAQ in the germline V gene (reference sequence). V was shortened by 7 bases and J by 7 bases, with 19 bases between the two germline ends. The CDR3 sequence is CASTSGGGEFEKLFF. As DNA, the CDR3 is TGTGCCAGCACCTCGGGTGGGGGAGAATTTGAAAAACTGTTTTTT.

The chain links TRBV20-1 to TRBJ1-2; D may be TRBD1 (6 bases). Trimming left V 3 bases short and J 10 bases short, with 18 bases between. This CDR3 has 13 residues. The germline gives CDR1 DFQATT, CDR2 SNEGSKA (reference sequence). CDR3 bases: TGCAGTGCTAGTAACCGGGACACGGGAGACTACACCTTC. It translates to CSASNRDTGDYTF.

This clone was observed once. J is TRBJ1-2 and V is TRBV4-2, with D maybe TRBD1 (5 bases). Germline lookup yields CDR1 LGHNA and CDR2 YNFKEQ. The CDR3 runs 16 residues. Trimming stripped 0 bases from V and 0 bases from J, with 11 bases between. CDR3 sequence reads: CASSQEPGQTNYGYTF. CDR3 bases: TGTGCCAGCAGCCAAGAACCGGGGCAGACTAACTATGGCTACACCTTC.

The DNA for the CDR3 is TGTGCCACCAGTGATCCCACCGGGACAGTCACCGGGGAGCTGTTTTTT. It encodes CATSDPTGTVTGELFF. V gene TRBV24-1 combines with J gene TRBJ2-2, with 7 bases matching TRBD1. The V gene end was trimmed by 3 bases and the J gene end by 4 bases; junction bases not matched to a gene: 7. This CDR3 comprises 16 residues. Germline V gene sequence: CDR1 KGHDR, CDR2 SFDVKD.

The rearrangement links TRBV11-2 to TRBJ2-6, with TRBD2 identical over 14 bases. With V trimmed by 2 bases and J by 5 bases, 8 bases remained unmatched. CDR3 length equals 19 residues. Germline values: CDR1 SGHAT, CDR2 FQNNGV. The CDR3 loop reads CASSLLGLAGGQRANVLTF. Written as DNA, the CDR3 is TGTGCCAGCAGCTTATTAGGACTAGCGGGGGGCCAGAGGGCCAACGTCCTGACTTTC.

The V call is TRBV29-1, the J call TRBJ2-1, with D tentatively TRBD2 (6 bases). Germline-derived CDR1 and CDR2 are SQVTM and ANQGSEA. The ends were cut back, 4 bases at V and 6 bases at J, with 10 bases in the middle. CDR3 length: 12 residues. CDR3 loop: CSVVRGGNEQFF. The CDR3 DNA reads TGCAGCGTTGTGAGGGGAGGCAATGAGCAGTTCTTC.

Comments on this clone: The junction shows a germline mismatch at one end, possibly a read error. Here the CDR3 reads CASSPRDSNNEQFF. The CDR3 bases are TGTGCCAGCAGCCCCCGGGACTCCAACAATGAGCAGTTCTTC. The V call is TRBV9, the J call TRBJ2-1; possible D gene TRBD2, 6 bases. Germline lookup yields CDR1 SGDLS and CDR2 YYNGEE. The CDR3 runs to 14 residues.

The chain employs TRBV19 and TRBJ1-1; D call uncertain. Trimming took off 5 bases at V and 0 bases at J, with 4 bases between the two ends. The V gene's germline CDR1 is LNHDA and CDR2 SQIVND (reference sequence). CDR3 length: 12 amino acids. The CDR3 nucleotides read TGTGCCAGTAGTTTTCTGAACACTGAAGCTTTCTTT. As protein: CASSFLNTEAFF.

V and J are TRBV5-6 and TRBJ1-6, with TRBD1 identical over 7 bases. The trim removed 1 base at V and 6 bases at J, leaving 4 bases unmatched. The germline CDR1 and CDR2 sequences are SGHDT and YYEEEE. The CDR3 contains 15 residues. The CDR3 loop reads CASSLRGPGNSPLHF. The CDR3 nucleotides read TGTGCCAGCAGCTTGAGGGGGCCCGGTAATTCACCCCTCCACTTT.

This sequence joins TRBV30 and TRBJ2-7, with D hard to call. The CDR3 runs 19 residues. Germline assignment: CDR1 GTSNPN and CDR2 SVGIG (reference sequence). V lost 3 bases and J lost 2, with 29 bases in between. CDR3 coding DNA: TGTGCCTGGAGCCAAAACCCCCATAGCCCCGAAAGCTCTACCTACGAGCAGTACTTC. Its translation: CAWSQNPHSPESSTYEQYF.